This is a list of T cell receptor beta chains from one sample in a study of patients and donors after allogeneic stem cell transplantation. One entry per CDR3 protein, called by TCRdb with MiXCR from the RT-PCR reads. This repertoire shows 90,000 to 130,000 distinct CDR3 sequences, 35% to 45% found once; its top ten account for around 27%. The sequencing input was blood, either unsorted or a sorted T cell fraction (not recorded which). Every receptor here comes from a human donor who was either an allogeneic HSCT recipient or a stem cell or donor lymphocyte infusion donor (not recorded which). It is not recorded whose cells these are; they may come from a transplant donor. Both conserved end residues are part of each CDR3. The order of the fields is D gene, clone size, J gene, V gene, CDR3 protein, CDR3 DNA. A D gene is named only where the DNA matches it firmly. Only part of the rows carry a size: once, few, many, or a class if the clone is expanded.

d_gene: NA; abundance: NA; j_gene: TRBJ1-3; v_gene: TRBV12-3/TRBV12-4; CDR3aa: CASSFGRNTIYF; CDR3nt: TGTGCCAGCAGTTTCGGGCGAAACACCATATATTTT
d_gene: NA; abundance: once; j_gene: TRBJ2-5; v_gene: TRBV7-9; CDR3aa: CASSSPIPIVARETQYF; CDR3nt: TGTGCCAGCAGCTCTCCTATACCCATAGTCGCGAGGGAGACCCAGTACTTC
d_gene: NA; abundance: few; j_gene: TRBJ2-1; v_gene: TRBV20-1; CDR3aa: CSEILSSYNEQFF; CDR3nt: TGCAGTGAGATTCTTAGCTCCTACAATGAGCAGTTCTTC
d_gene: TRBD1; abundance: NA; j_gene: TRBJ1-5; v_gene: TRBV6-5; CDR3aa: CASSGTGGSNQPQHF; CDR3nt: TGTGCCAGCAGTGGGACAGGTGGGTCTAATCAGCCCCAGCATTTT
d_gene: TRBD1; abundance: few; j_gene: TRBJ1-5; v_gene: TRBV28; CDR3aa: CASVTGGEEPQHF; CDR3nt: TGTGCCAGCGTGACAGGGGGCGAGGAGCCCCAGCATTTT
d_gene: NA; abundance: many; j_gene: TRBJ1-5; v_gene: TRBV20-1; CDR3aa: CSASGGLGDSNQPQHF; CDR3nt: TGCAGTGCTAGTGGGGGACTCGGAGATAGCAATCAGCCCCAGCATTTT
d_gene: NA; abundance: few; j_gene: TRBJ2-7; v_gene: TRBV9; CDR3aa: CASSVGGGNEQYF; CDR3nt: TGTGCCAGCAGCGTTGGAGGGGGCAACGAGCAGTACTTC
d_gene: TRBD2; abundance: few; j_gene: TRBJ2-7; v_gene: TRBV20-1; CDR3aa: CSASGAGGAYEQYF; CDR3nt: TGCAGTGCTAGTGGGGCGGGAGGTGCCTACGAGCAGTACTTC
d_gene: NA; abundance: few; j_gene: TRBJ1-2; v_gene: TRBV20-1; CDR3aa: CSARDRGKPNYGYTF; CDR3nt: TGCAGTGCTAGAGATCGAGGCAAACCTAACTATGGCTACACCTTC
d_gene: NA; abundance: NA; j_gene: TRBJ2-5; v_gene: TRBV7-8; CDR3aa: CASSFDRQETQYF; CDR3nt: TGTGCCAGCAGCTTTGACAGGCAAGAGACCCAGTACTTC
d_gene: NA; abundance: few; j_gene: TRBJ2-1; v_gene: TRBV6-5; CDR3aa: CASSYSLARRGNEQFF; CDR3nt: TGTGCCAGCAGTTACTCACTAGCCCGAAGGGGGAATGAGCAGTTCTTC
d_gene: TRBD1; abundance: few; j_gene: TRBJ2-7; v_gene: TRBV15; CDR3aa: CATSGQGGPYEQYF; CDR3nt: TGTGCCACCAGCGGCCAAGGGGGCCCATACGAGCAGTACTTC
d_gene: NA; abundance: few; j_gene: TRBJ2-1; v_gene: TRBV12-3/TRBV12-4; CDR3aa: CASSFIGGTAYNEQFF; CDR3nt: TGTGCCAGCAGTTTTATAGGCGGAACCGCCTACAATGAGCAGTTCTTC
d_gene: NA; abundance: NA; j_gene: TRBJ2-3; v_gene: TRBV5-6; CDR3aa: CASSLVRGTDTQYF; CDR3nt: TGTGCCAGCAGCTTGGTGCGGGGCACAGATACGCAGTATTTT
d_gene: NA; abundance: few; j_gene: TRBJ1-5; v_gene: TRBV4-1; CDR3aa: CASSQRWSNQPQHF; CDR3nt: TGCGCCAGCAGCCAGCGGTGGTCCAATCAGCCCCAGCATTTT
d_gene: NA; abundance: once; j_gene: TRBJ2-1; v_gene: TRBV7-9; CDR3aa: CASSLWGRNNEQFF; CDR3nt: TGTGCCAGCAGCCTATGGGGGCGAAACAATGAGCAGTTCTTC
d_gene: NA; abundance: NA; j_gene: TRBJ2-1; v_gene: TRBV12-3/TRBV12-4; CDR3aa: CASSFGRRWFF; CDR3nt: TGTGCCAGCAGTTTCGGCAGGCGTTGGTTCTTC
d_gene: NA; abundance: few; j_gene: TRBJ1-2; v_gene: TRBV12-3/TRBV12-4; CDR3aa: CASSLLGYGYTF; CDR3nt: TGTGCCAGCAGTTTACTGGGTTATGGCTACACCTTC
d_gene: NA; abundance: NA; j_gene: TRBJ1-6; v_gene: TRBV12-3/TRBV12-4; CDR3aa: CASRAPGVGTTPLHF; CDR3nt: TGTGCCAGCAGAGCGCCGGGGGTTGGGACGACACCCCTCCACTTT
d_gene: NA; abundance: NA; j_gene: TRBJ2-3; v_gene: TRBV15; CDR3aa: CATSRRTASTDTQYF; CDR3nt: TGTGCCACCAGCAGGCGGACAGCTAGCACAGATACGCAGTATTTT
d_gene: NA; abundance: NA; j_gene: TRBJ2-3; v_gene: TRBV20-1; CDR3aa: CSARDIQGADTQYF; CDR3nt: TGCAGTGCTAGAGATATTCAGGGAGCAGATACGCAGTATTTT
d_gene: TRBD1; abundance: NA; j_gene: TRBJ1-1; v_gene: TRBV15; CDR3aa: CATSRDRDRKNTEAFF; CDR3nt: TGTGCCACCAGCAGAGACCGGGACAGGAAGAACACTGAAGCTTTCTTT
d_gene: NA; abundance: few; j_gene: TRBJ1-2; v_gene: TRBV28; CDR3aa: CASSLIVGNNGYTF; CDR3nt: TGTGCCAGCAGTTTAATCGTTGGAAATAATGGCTACACCTTC
d_gene: NA; abundance: many; j_gene: TRBJ1-1; v_gene: TRBV12-3/TRBV12-4; CDR3aa: CASRPGLRNTEAFF; CDR3nt: TGTGCCAGCAGACCGGGACTACGGAACACTGAAGCTTTCTTT
d_gene: TRBD1; abundance: few; j_gene: TRBJ2-7; v_gene: TRBV12-3/TRBV12-4; CDR3aa: CASSKGTGRDEQYF; CDR3nt: TGTGCCAGCAGTAAAGGGACAGGGAGGGACGAGCAGTACTTC
d_gene: TRBD1; abundance: NA; j_gene: TRBJ2-1; v_gene: TRBV24-1; CDR3aa: CATSDSFTGDNEQFF; CDR3nt: TGTGCCACCAGTGATAGCTTTACAGGGGACAATGAGCAGTTCTTC
d_gene: NA; abundance: NA; j_gene: TRBJ2-1; v_gene: TRBV12-3/TRBV12-4; CDR3aa: CASTRSRERVYNEQFF; CDR3nt: TGTGCCAGCACCCGATCGAGGGAGAGGGTTTACAATGAGCAGTTCTTC
d_gene: NA; abundance: NA; j_gene: TRBJ1-6; v_gene: TRBV13; CDR3aa: CASSLAGDISPLHF; CDR3nt: TGTGCCAGCAGCTTAGCAGGGGACATCTCACCCCTCCACTTT
d_gene: NA; abundance: NA; j_gene: TRBJ1-6; v_gene: TRBV24-1; CDR3aa: CALRGSGNPPLHF; CDR3nt: TGTGCCCTACGAGGTTCGGGAAACCCACCCCTCCACTTT
d_gene: TRBD1; abundance: NA; j_gene: TRBJ2-1; v_gene: TRBV4-3; CDR3aa: CASSQDVSQGAFWDEQFF; CDR3nt: TGCGCCAGCAGCCAAGATGTGTCCCAGGGGGCTTTTTGGGATGAGCAGTTCTTC
d_gene: NA; abundance: NA; j_gene: TRBJ2-5; v_gene: TRBV5-1; CDR3aa: CASSLASEETQYF; CDR3nt: TGCGCCAGCAGCCTCGCCAGCGAGGAGACCCAGTACTTC
d_gene: NA; abundance: few; j_gene: TRBJ2-5; v_gene: TRBV5-6; CDR3aa: CASSRTETQYF; CDR3nt: TGTGCCAGCAGCCGCACAGAGACCCAGTACTTC
d_gene: NA; abundance: NA; j_gene: TRBJ2-6; v_gene: TRBV11-3; CDR3aa: CASSRAGRFSGANVLTF; CDR3nt: TGTGCCAGCAGCCGTGCGGGACGGTTTTCTGGGGCCAACGTCCTGACTTTC
d_gene: NA; abundance: few; j_gene: TRBJ1-2; v_gene: TRBV24-1; CDR3aa: CATSDPNTYGYTF; CDR3nt: TGTGCCACCAGTGATCCCAACACCTATGGCTACACCTTC
d_gene: NA; abundance: NA; j_gene: TRBJ1-1; v_gene: TRBV20-1; CDR3aa: CSASPRQRNTEAFF; CDR3nt: TGCAGTGCTAGCCCCCGACAGAGGAACACTGAAGCTTTCTTT
d_gene: NA; abundance: few; j_gene: TRBJ1-5; v_gene: TRBV28; CDR3aa: CASSHNVDSNQPQHF; CDR3nt: TGTGCCAGCAGCCACAATGTCGATAGCAATCAGCCCCAGCATTTT
d_gene: NA; abundance: NA; j_gene: TRBJ1-1; v_gene: TRBV20-1; CDR3aa: CSARDHRRDTEAFF; CDR3nt: TGCAGTGCTAGAGACCACAGAAGGGACACTGAAGCTTTCTTT
d_gene: TRBD1; abundance: few; j_gene: TRBJ2-3; v_gene: TRBV29-1; CDR3aa: CSVRIRDRTDTQYF; CDR3nt: TGCAGCGTTAGAATCCGGGACAGAACAGATACGCAGTATTTT
d_gene: NA; abundance: NA; j_gene: TRBJ1-1; v_gene: TRBV18; CDR3aa: CASSPVATEAFF; CDR3nt: TGTGCCAGCTCACCGGTGGCTACTGAAGCTTTCTTT
d_gene: NA; abundance: NA; j_gene: TRBJ2-1; v_gene: TRBV2; CDR3aa: CASSPTRTPYNEQFF; CDR3nt: TGTGCCAGCAGTCCAACTAGGACCCCCTACAATGAGCAGTTCTTC
d_gene: NA; abundance: few; j_gene: TRBJ2-1; v_gene: TRBV12-3/TRBV12-4; CDR3aa: CASSFGRGDEQFF; CDR3nt: TGTGCCAGCAGTTTCGGCAGGGGAGATGAGCAGTTCTTC
d_gene: NA; abundance: NA; j_gene: TRBJ2-7; v_gene: TRBV3-2; CDR3aa: CASSQEPQDYEQYF; CDR3nt: TGTGCCAGCAGCCAAGAGCCCCAGGACTACGAGCAGTACTTC
d_gene: NA; abundance: many; j_gene: TRBJ1-1; v_gene: TRBV7-9; CDR3aa: CASSLGQNTEAFF; CDR3nt: TGTGCCAGCAGTTTAGGACAGAACACTGAAGCTTTCTTT
d_gene: TRBD2; abundance: NA; j_gene: TRBJ2-1; v_gene: TRBV5-6; CDR3aa: CASSLGWSGRGMYNEQFF; CDR3nt: TGTGCCAGCAGCTTGGGATGGAGCGGGAGGGGTATGTACAATGAGCAGTTCTTC
d_gene: NA; abundance: NA; j_gene: TRBJ2-3; v_gene: TRBV18; CDR3aa: CASSPRFRTDTQYF; CDR3nt: TGTGCCAGCTCACCACGTTTCCGGACAGATACGCAGTATTTT
d_gene: NA; abundance: few; j_gene: TRBJ2-1; v_gene: TRBV12-3/TRBV12-4; CDR3aa: CASSRWASASSYNEQFF; CDR3nt: TGTGCCAGCAGCCGCTGGGCTAGCGCTAGCTCCTACAATGAGCAGTTCTTC
d_gene: NA; abundance: few; j_gene: TRBJ2-1; v_gene: TRBV12-3/TRBV12-4; CDR3aa: CASLRGSSYNEQFF; CDR3nt: TGTGCCAGCCTAAGGGGTAGCTCCTACAATGAGCAGTTCTTC
d_gene: NA; abundance: NA; j_gene: TRBJ2-1; v_gene: TRBV20-1; CDR3aa: CSARVGQRWNEQFF; CDR3nt: TGCAGTGCTAGAGTAGGACAGAGATGGAATGAGCAGTTCTTC
d_gene: NA; abundance: NA; j_gene: TRBJ2-2; v_gene: TRBV15; CDR3aa: CATSTAVTGELFF; CDR3nt: TGTGCCACCAGCACAGCGGTCACCGGGGAGCTGTTTTTT
d_gene: NA; abundance: few; j_gene: TRBJ2-1; v_gene: TRBV24-1; CDR3aa: CATSEGASHNEQFF; CDR3nt: TGTGCCACCAGTGAAGGGGCGTCCCACAATGAGCAGTTCTTC